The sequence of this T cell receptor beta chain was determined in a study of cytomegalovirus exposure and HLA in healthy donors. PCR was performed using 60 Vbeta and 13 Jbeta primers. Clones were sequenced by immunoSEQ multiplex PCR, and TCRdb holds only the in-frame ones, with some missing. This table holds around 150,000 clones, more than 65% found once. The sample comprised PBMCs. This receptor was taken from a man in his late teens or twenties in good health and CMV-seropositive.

CDR3 residues: CASSARDYNTDTQYF. DNA for the CDR3: TGCGCCAGCAGCGCCCGGGATTACAACACAGATACGCAGTATTTT. The chain carries TRBV5-1 and TRBJ2-3; TRBD2 is a possible D gene (5 bases). Between the trimmed V and J ends, which lost 4 bases and 2 bases, there was a span of 14 bases. Germline CDR1 is SGHRS and CDR2 is YFSETQ. CDR3 length: 15 residues.